The 18 T cell receptor beta chains reported below all come from one sample, sequenced in a study of T cell repertoires in cytomegalovirus infection (dated by TCRdb to between 2018 and 2021). The sample's treatment or condition label, in plain terms: in vitro stimulation with specific CMV peptide epitopes to enrich CMV-specific T cells. Their specific antigens are unknown. The sequencer listed for this sample is Illumina HiSeq 1500. The public reads were reanalyzed by TCRdb: fastp trimming at Q25, MiXCR alignment, in-frame beta chains only. Identical CDR3 protein sequences are pooled into one entry, listed with their most common genes and DNA. Across this sample there are some 480,000 distinct CDR3 sequences, with more than 30% seen only once. The top ten clones comprise under 20% of the sample. The sequencing used cultured PBMCs, collected from culture after CMV antigen stimulation. The receptors were gathered from a human donor in good health (CMV status not recorded). Some clones in this sample may be carry-over from other donors' samples.

The table lists this clonotype with a few counts. The chain couples TRBV6-6 to TRBJ2-7; D may be TRBD1 or TRBD2 (6 bases each). Germline CDR1 and CDR2: MNHNY and SVGAGI (reference sequence). V was pared by 4 bases and J by 7 bases, with 11 bases between. There are 12 residues in the CDR3. The CDR3 coding sequence is TGTGCCAGCAGTTGGGGGGCGTGGGAGCAGTACTTC. Translation gives CASSWGAWEQYF.

Only a few counts were recorded for this clonotype. This chain links TRBV25-1 with TRBJ2-1; 11 bases fit TRBD1. This CDR3 has 14 residues. V was pared by 4 bases and J by 6 bases, with 2 bases of the junction left unmatched. The germline CDR1 and CDR2 sequences are MGHDK and SYGVNS. DNA of the CDR3: TGTGCCAGCAGTGGCGGGACAGGGGGCAATGAGCAGTTCTTC. Protein sequence: CASSGGTGGNEQFF.

This clonotype has a handful of counts. The rearrangement joins TRBV7-9 to TRBJ2-7; D might be TRBD1 (6 bases). Trimming removed 7 bases from V and 0 bases from J, with 13 bases in between. This CDR3 comprises 14 residues. The V gene's germline CDR1 is SEHNR and CDR2 FQNEAQ (reference sequence). CDR3 residues: CASTRDTNSYEQYF. The CDR3, as DNA: TGTGCCAGCACCCGGGACACCAACTCCTACGAGCAGTACTTC.

This clonotype was seen a few times. The rearrangement links TRBV6-2 or TRBV6-3 to TRBJ1-1; D perhaps matches TRBD1 (5 bases). CDR3 length equals 13 residues. V was pared by 6 bases and J by 6 bases, with 14 bases between. Germline CDR1 reads MNHEY; CDR2 reads SVGEGT. CDR3 in DNA: TGTGCCAGCAGGACAAGGGGTTCCGCTGAAGCTTTCTTT. Translating it yields CASRTRGSAEAFF.

The rearrangement uses TRBV6-2 or TRBV6-3 and TRBJ2-3; the D gene is possibly TRBD2 (6 bases). The germline V gene encodes CDR1 MNHEY and CDR2 SVGEGT. This CDR3 is built from 16 residues. Trimming took 6 bases from V and 2 from J, leaving 18 bases between them. As DNA, the CDR3 is TGTGCCAGCAGACTCACCCGACTAGGACCCACAGATACGCAGTATTTT. Protein product: CASRLTRLGPTDTQYF.

This chain joins TRBV7-2 and TRBJ2-7; perhaps TRBD1 as D (6 bases). This CDR3 has 15 residues. V was shortened by 2 bases and J by 1 base, with 12 bases between the two germline ends. The germline V gene has CDR1 SGHTA and CDR2 FQGNSA. CDR3 sequence reads: CASSLTGLGSYEQYF. The CDR3 bases are TGTGCCAGCAGCTTAACAGGGTTGGGTTCCTACGAGCAGTACTTC.

The gene calls are TRBV27 and TRBJ2-1; D perhaps matches TRBD2 (6 bases). V lost 7 bases and J 1 base, leaving 14 bases between the germline ends. This CDR3 has 15 residues. CDR1 MNHEY and CDR2 SMNVEV come from the germline V gene (reference sequence). CDR3 sequence: CASMFVGGSYNEQFF. In DNA, the CDR3 is TGTGCCAGCATGTTCGTGGGGGGATCCTACAATGAGCAGTTCTTC.

This chain connects TRBV5-1 to TRBJ2-1; 15 bases match TRBD2. Trimming took 4 bases from V and 8 from J; bases not matched to a gene: 7. CDR3 size: 16 residues. Looked up from germline, CDR1 is SGHRS and CDR2 is YFSETQ. The CDR3 loop reads CASSAGLAGGRDEQFF. CDR3 nucleotide sequence: TGCGCCAGCAGCGCCGGACTAGCGGGAGGGCGTGATGAGCAGTTCTTC.

This clonotype was recorded at least ten times. The chain combines TRBV6-2 or TRBV6-3 with TRBJ2-7; 12 nucleotides agree with TRBD2. The CDR3 is 14 residues long. The junction had 2 bases not matched to a gene; V was cut back by 4 bases and J by 4 bases. CDR1 is MNHEY and CDR2 is SVGEGT in the germline V gene. The CDR3: CASSSGLAGYEQYF. The CDR3 nucleotides read TGTGCCAGCAGTTCGGGACTAGCGGGTTACGAGCAGTACTTC.

The J gene is TRBJ2-5, the V gene TRBV20-1, with TRBD2 matching over 7 bases. Germline loops: CDR1 DFQATT, CDR2 SNEGSKA (reference sequence). V gave up 1 base and J gave up 9 bases; unmatched junction bases: 11. The CDR3 has 14 amino acids. The CDR3 coding sequence is TGCAGTGCTAGAGTTTCGAGCGGGGCCGAGGCCCAGTACTTC. Translated, it gives CSARVSSGAEAQYF.

The table lists this clonotype with a few counts. The genes are TRBV7-2 and TRBJ2-1; D not resolved. Germline assignment: CDR1 SGHTA and CDR2 FQGNSA. Trimming pared 5 bases from V and 15 bases from J, leaving 14 bases between. There are 11 residues in the CDR3. CDR3 sequence reads: CASSQAHDRFF. The CDR3 DNA sequence: TGTGCCAGCAGCCAGGCACATGATAGGTTCTTC.

This clonotype was recorded only once. The V and J genes are TRBV10-3 and TRBJ1-2, with D maybe TRBD1 (6 bases). V lost 3 bases and J 4 bases, leaving 15 bases between the germline ends. CDR3 length: 15 amino acids. Germline CDR1 reads ENHRY; CDR2 reads SYGVKD. This CDR3 is CAISDLAGEAYGYTF. The DNA for the CDR3 is TGTGCCATCAGTGATCTCGCAGGGGAGGCCTATGGCTACACCTTC.

V usage is TRBV7-6 and J usage is TRBJ2-3; tentative D call: TRBD1 (6 bases). CDR1 and CDR2 from the germline V gene are SGHVS and FNYEAQ. The V end lost 0 bases, the J end lost 0 bases, and 16 bases lay between the germline ends. This CDR3 has 18 amino acids. This chain's CDR3 is CASSLARGGRTSTDTQYF. In DNA form, the CDR3 reads TGTGCCAGCAGCTTAGCCCGAGGGGGAAGGACTAGCACAGATACGCAGTATTTT.

This clonotype was detected many times. The chain is built from TRBV7-2 and TRBJ1-2; no clear D gene. The germline gives CDR1 SGHTA, CDR2 FQGNSA. Trimming took off 0 bases at V and 2 bases at J, with 7 bases between the two ends. CDR3 size: 14 residues. CDR3 sequence reads: CASSLALGNYGYTF. CDR3 nucleotide sequence: TGTGCCAGCAGCTTAGCGTTAGGGAACTATGGCTACACCTTC. The entire variable domain, with the rest obtained from reference TRBV7-2 and TRBJ1-2, is as follows: GAGVSQSPSNKVTEKGKDVELRCDPISGHTALYWYRQSLGQGLEFLIYFQGNSAPDKSGLPSDRFSAERTGGSVSTLTIQRTQQEDSAVYLCASSLALGNYGYTFGSGTRLTVV.

This CDR3 is CASSSHLGTERGDTQYF. CDR3 in DNA: TGTGCCAGCAGTTCCCACTTGGGGACCGAACGGGGAGATACGCAGTATTTT. V usage is TRBV28 and J usage is TRBJ2-3, with D perhaps being TRBD1 or TRBD2 (5 bases each). In germline, CDR1 is MDHEN, CDR2 SYDVKM. V was cut by 4 bases and J by 5 bases, with 22 bases left in between. The CDR3 contains 17 residues.

The gene calls are TRBV7-2 and TRBJ1-2; D is unresolved. The germline CDR1 and CDR2 sequences are SGHTA and FQGNSA. CDR3 length: 13 residues. The germline V and J ends were trimmed by 3 bases and 2 bases, with 7 bases remaining between them. CDR3 amino acids: CASSFEQNYGYTF. The CDR3 DNA follows: TGTGCCAGCAGCTTTGAGCAAAACTATGGCTACACCTTC.

The rearrangement uses TRBV7-2 and TRBJ2-7, with no clear D. CDR3 size: 14 residues. Germline CDR1 is SGHTA and CDR2 is FQGNSA. V was trimmed by 4 bases and J by 4 bases, leaving 14 bases between them. CDR3 coding DNA: TGTGCCAGCAGCTGGCGCGGTCACCTTTACGAGCAGTACTTC. Protein product: CASSWRGHLYEQYF.

The CDR3 region is CASSPAHGTGVSEGYTF. CDR3 DNA: TGTGCCAGCTCACCAGCGCACGGGACAGGAGTGTCGGAGGGCTACACCTTC. The chain links TRBV18 to TRBJ1-2; TRBD1 agrees at 8 bases. Unmatched junction bases numbered 16, after V lost 2 bases and J lost 8 bases. CDR1 and CDR2 from the germline V gene are KGHSH and LQKENI. This CDR3 has 17 amino acids. Full variable domain (remainder filled in from reference TRBV18 and TRBJ1-2): NAGVMQNPRHLVRRRGQEARLRCSPMKGHSHVYWYRQLPEEGLKFMVYLQKENIIDESGMPKERFSAEFPKEGPSILRIQQVVRGDSAAYFCASSPAHGTGVSEGYTFGSGTRLTVV.